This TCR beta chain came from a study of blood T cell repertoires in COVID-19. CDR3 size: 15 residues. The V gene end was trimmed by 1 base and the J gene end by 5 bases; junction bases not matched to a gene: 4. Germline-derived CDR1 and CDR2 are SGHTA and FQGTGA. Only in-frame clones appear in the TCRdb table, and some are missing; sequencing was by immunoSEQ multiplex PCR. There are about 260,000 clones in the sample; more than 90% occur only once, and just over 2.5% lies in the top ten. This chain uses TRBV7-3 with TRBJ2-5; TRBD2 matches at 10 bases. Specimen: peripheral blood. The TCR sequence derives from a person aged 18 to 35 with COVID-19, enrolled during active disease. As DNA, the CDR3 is TGTGCCAGCAGCTTAAAAGCGGGAGGGATGGAGACCCAGTACTTC. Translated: CASSLKAGGMETQYF.